The rows below give T cell receptor beta chains drawn from one sample of a study of blood T cells in healthy people across ages. TCRdb called the 5' RACE reads again in MiXCR, with one record for every CDR3 protein. Of some 760,000 distinct CDR3 sequences detected, roughly 25% appear once; the ten largest clones hold 9.4%. These same records also appear under a second study, on T cells of mothers and their children.

The sequenced sample was blood. These TCRs come from a boy aged 5-17 years in good health. The CDR3 runs from the conserved cysteine through the conserved F or W. The D gene is left open where the match is weak. Size is omitted from some rows. Given values are once, few, many or a class for expanded clones.

clone size,D gene,J gene,CDR3 length,V gene,CDR3 protein,CDR3 DNA
few,.,TRBJ2-2,16,TRBV13,CASSLFEEGGTGELFF,TGTGCCAGCAGCTTATTTGAAGAAGGGGGCACCGGGGAGCTGTTTTTT
few,.,TRBJ2-5,16,TRBV20-1,CSVSDQTGLSLGTQYF,TGCAGTGTTAGTGATCAGACGGGTTTAAGTCTCGGGACCCAGTACTTC
.,TRBD2,TRBJ2-5,17,TRBV4-3,CASSQEGLAGGQETQYF,TGCGCCAGCAGCCAAGAGGGGCTAGCGGGGGGGCAAGAGACCCAGTACTTC
few,TRBD2,TRBJ2-5,14,TRBV20-1,CSVTLAGRGETQYF,TGCAGTGTCACACTAGCGGGACGGGGAGAGACCCAGTACTTC
.,TRBD2,TRBJ2-1,15,TRBV20-1,CSAQLPGLPYNEQFF,TGCAGTGCTCAGTTGCCGGGACTACCATACAATGAGCAGTTCTTC
few,TRBD1,TRBJ2-7,14,TRBV7-3,CASSLTGGEDEQYF,TGTGCCAGCAGCTTGACAGGGGGCGAAGACGAGCAGTACTTC
.,.,TRBJ2-1,14,TRBV20-1,CSALGSGGVSEQFF,TGCAGTGCTCTCGGTTCGGGCGGTGTGAGTGAGCAGTTCTTC
few,.,TRBJ2-7,14,TRBV6-5,CASSTDRASYEQYF,TGTGCCAGCAGTACGGACCGGGCCTCCTACGAGCAGTACTTC
.,.,TRBJ2-3,16,TRBV7-9,CASSLWGGQKGDTQYF,TGTGCCAGCAGCTTATGGGGAGGCCAAAAAGGGGATACGCAGTATTTT
.,TRBD1,TRBJ2-7,16,TRBV6-5,CASSYSWLDRAYEQYF,TGTGCCAGCAGTTACTCGTGGTTGGACAGGGCATACGAGCAGTACTTC
.,TRBD2,TRBJ2-7,15,TRBV29-1,CSVETWTSEENEQYF,TGCAGCGTTGAGACCTGGACTAGCGAGGAGAACGAGCAGTACTTC
.,.,TRBJ2-1,13,TRBV7-6,CASSSRLANEQFF,TGTGCCAGCAGCTCAAGACTGGCCAATGAGCAGTTCTTC
few,.,TRBJ2-1,14,TRBV15,CATSRGGSHNEQFF,TGTGCCACCAGCAGAGGCGGCTCTCACAATGAGCAGTTCTTC
few,TRBD2,TRBJ2-1,15,TRBV2,CASRLSGFGDNEQFF,TGTGCCAGCAGGCTTAGCGGGTTCGGCGACAATGAGCAGTTCTTC
.,TRBD2,TRBJ2-7,15,TRBV6-1,CASSEGAGGPHEQYF,TGTGCCAGCAGTGAAGGAGCGGGGGGGCCCCACGAGCAGTACTTC
many,.,TRBJ2-1,13,TRBV14,CASSQGPHNEQFF,TGTGCCAGCAGCCAGGGACCACATAATGAGCAGTTCTTC
few,.,TRBJ2-7,12,TRBV25-1,CASSESRAEQYF,TGTGCCAGCAGTGAAAGCAGGGCCGAGCAGTACTTC
.,.,TRBJ2-1,13,TRBV20-1,CSAPPWNDNEQFF,TGCAGTGCTCCCCCTTGGAACGACAATGAGCAGTTCTTC
.,TRBD1,TRBJ2-1,16,TRBV9,CASSVAIGTGDNEQFF,TGTGCCAGCAGCGTAGCGATTGGGACAGGAGACAATGAGCAGTTCTTC
.,TRBD2,TRBJ2-5,12,TRBV3-1,CASSLAGRYRFF,TGTGCCAGCAGCCTAGCGGGAAGGTACCGGTTCTTC
many,.,TRBJ2-3,11,TRBV28,CASSLPDTQYF,TGTGCCAGCAGTTTACCAGATACGCAGTATTTT
.,.,TRBJ1-5,12,TRBV7-9,CASSITGQPQHF,TGTGCCAGCAGCATAACAGGTCAGCCCCAGCATTTT
.,.,TRBJ2-1,13,TRBV9,CASSVPQSDEQFF,TGTGCCAGCAGCGTACCACAGTCCGACGAGCAGTTCTTC
few,.,TRBJ1-4,16,TRBV7-2,CASSLAWGLANEKLFF,TGTGCCAGCAGCTTAGCTTGGGGTCTGGCTAATGAAAAACTGTTTTTT
.,.,TRBJ1-2,16,TRBV7-9,CASSLVGLAAGFGYTF,TGTGCCAGCAGCTTAGTAGGGCTCGCTGCGGGGTTTGGCTACACCTTC
few,.,TRBJ2-7,14,TRBV9,CAIRGSGSSYEQYF,TGTGCCATCAGGGGATCGGGGAGCTCCTACGAGCAGTACTTC
.,.,TRBJ2-7,16,TRBV7-2,CASSLEFSRGLYEQYF,TGTGCCAGCAGCTTAGAATTCTCGCGGGGACTGTACGAGCAGTACTTC
few,.,TRBJ1-4,15,TRBV6-1,CASIETTGTNEKLFF,TGTGCCAGCATTGAAACGACGGGAACTAATGAAAAACTGTTTTTT
few,.,TRBJ1-4,14,TRBV5-1,CASSREGANEKLFF,TGCGCCAGCAGCCGCGAGGGAGCTAATGAAAAACTGTTTTTT
.,TRBD2,TRBJ2-7,14,TRBV10-3,CAISGRGEAYEQYF,TGTGCCATCAGTGGACGGGGGGAGGCCTACGAGCAGTACTTC
.,.,TRBJ2-2,15,TRBV7-2,CASSQRGAGTGELFF,TGTGCCAGCAGCCAACGGGGGGCGGGTACCGGGGAGCTGTTTTTT
.,TRBD1,TRBJ1-1,16,TRBV5-4,CASSINVMTGGTEAFF,TGTGCCAGCAGCATCAACGTTATGACAGGGGGCACTGAAGCTTTCTTT
.,.,TRBJ2-7,17,TRBV6-5,CASSYSLGGQIPYEQYF,TGTGCCAGCAGTTACTCGTTAGGAGGACAGATACCCTACGAGCAGTACTTC